This is a list of T cell receptor beta chains from one sample in a study of T cells in Graves' hyperthyroidism and ophthalmopathy. TCRdb ran MiXCR on the multiplex PCR reads and lists one entry per CDR3 protein. This table holds fewer than 750,000 distinct CDR3 sequences, about 15% found once. Sequencing used blood. These receptors were taken from a woman aged 40 to 49 with Graves' ophthalmopathy. Each CDR3 is given with its conserved first and last residue. Each record gives: J gene, CDR3 length, clone size, V gene, D gene, CDR3 protein, CDR3 DNA. The D gene is left open where the match is weak. The size of a clone is reported for some rows only, either as once, few or many, or as a class for expanded clones.

J: TRBJ2-7
length: 15
size: many
V: TRBV10-3
D: TRBD2
CDR3: CAISVGTSGTYEQYF
DNA: TGTGCCATCAGTGTCGGGACTAGCGGAACCTACGAGCAGTACTTC

J: TRBJ1-1
length: 13
size: many
V: TRBV28
D: TRBD1
CDR3: CASTNDRTGRVFF
DNA: TGTGCCAGCACCAATGACCGGACAGGCCGAGTCTTCTTT

J: TRBJ2-7
length: 19
size: many
V: TRBV6-2/TRBV6-3
D: TRBD1
CDR3: CASSYPLTPGQGPLYEQYF
DNA: TGTGCCAGCAGTTACCCATTAACTCCGGGACAGGGGCCACTCTACGAGCAGTACTTC

J: TRBJ1-1
length: 12
size: .
V: TRBV12-3/TRBV12-4
D: .
CDR3: CASSEQGGEAFF
DNA: TGTGCCAGCAGCGAACAGGGAGGTGAAGCTTTCTTT

J: TRBJ2-7
length: 16
size: many
V: TRBV7-3
D: .
CDR3: CASSLQGGRGSYEQYF
DNA: TGTGCCAGCAGCCTGCAGGGGGGTCGAGGCTCCTACGAGCAGTACTTC

J: TRBJ2-7
length: 14
size: many
V: TRBV27
D: .
CDR3: CASSDRDPRHEQYF
DNA: TGTGCCAGCAGTGACCGGGACCCCAGGCACGAGCAGTACTTC

J: TRBJ2-7
length: 18
size: once
V: TRBV4-1
D: .
CDR3: CASSQDGNFRDTSYEQYF
DNA: TGCGCCAGCAGCCAAGATGGAAACTTTAGGGACACCTCCTACGAGCAGTACTTC

J: TRBJ2-2
length: 13
size: many
V: TRBV6-1
D: .
CDR3: CASSEQWAGELFF
DNA: TGTGCCAGCAGTGAACAATGGGCCGGGGAGCTGTTTTTT

J: TRBJ2-2
length: 14
size: .
V: TRBV19
D: .
CDR3: CASSIGVSTGELFF
DNA: TGTGCCAGTAGTATTGGGGTATCCACCGGGGAGCTGTTTTTT

J: TRBJ2-5
length: 15
size: few
V: TRBV28
D: .
CDR3: CASSKRGRGVETQYF
DNA: TGTGCCAGCAGCAAACGGGGGCGGGGAGTGGAGACCCAGTACTTC

J: TRBJ1-2
length: 13
size: many
V: TRBV12-3/TRBV12-4
D: TRBD1
CDR3: CASGRQGYYGYTF
DNA: TGTGCCAGCGGGAGACAGGGGTACTATGGCTACACCTTC